These 30 T cell receptor beta chains were all obtained from the same sample, sequenced in a study of blood T cell repertoires in COVID-19. Profiled with immunoSEQ multiplex PCR; TCRdb holds only in-frame clones, not every one. The repertoire holds some 220,000 clones, 65% to 90% seen once, with 2.4% in the top ten. The source material was peripheral blood. The receptor source for this set is a woman in her 70s with COVID-19, enrolled during active disease.

V usage is TRBV11-3 and J usage is TRBJ1-1, with D tentatively TRBD1 (5 bases). Germline V gene lookup returns CDR1 SGHNT and CDR2 YENEEA. V was clipped by 2 bases and J by 5 bases, with 15 bases between them. The CDR3 spans 15 residues. The CDR3 here is CASSLRDAGQTEAFF. As DNA, the CDR3 is TGTGCCAGCAGCTTAAGGGATGCAGGGCAAACTGAAGCTTTCTTT. The entire variable domain, with the rest obtained from reference TRBV11-3 and TRBJ1-1, is as follows: EAGVVQSPRYKIIEKKQPVAFWCNPISGHNTLYWYLQNLGQGPELLIRYENEEAVDDSQLPKDRFSAERLKGVDSTLKIQPAELGDSAVYLCASSLRDAGQTEAFFGQGTRLTVV.

The chain couples TRBV7-2 to TRBJ1-2, with D tentatively TRBD1 (5 bases). The V and J ends lost 5 bases and 4 bases respectively, with 20 bases between them. This CDR3 contains 16 residues. Germline CDR1 SGHTA, CDR2 FQGNSA. The CDR3 DNA reads as TGTGCCAGCAGCCGTAGTCCCAAAGGCAGGGTCTATGGCTACACCTTC. Protein: CASSRSPKGRVYGYTF. Supplemented by reference TRBV7-2 and TRBJ1-2, the full variable domain reads GAGVSQSPSNKVTEKGKDVELRCDPISGHTALYWYRQSLGQGLEFLIYFQGNSAPDKSGLPSDRFSAERTGGSVSTLTIQRTQQEDSAVYLCASSRSPKGRVYGYTFGSGTRLTVV.

There are many counts of this clone. V usage is TRBV5-8 and J usage is TRBJ1-2; D not resolved. V lost 4 bases and J 1 base, leaving 8 bases between the germline ends. The V gene's germline CDR1 is SGHTS and CDR2 YDEGEE. CDR3 length: 13 amino acids. The CDR3 region has the DNA TGTGCCAGCAGCCGACTGAATAACTATGGCTACACCTTC. This translates into CASSRLNNYGYTF.

The chain carries TRBV18 and TRBJ1-6, with TRBD1 identical over 10 bases. The V gene end was trimmed by 3 bases and the J gene end by 10 bases; junction bases not matched to a gene: 9. Germline V lookup: CDR1 KGHSH, CDR2 LQKENI. This CDR3 region has 16 residues. The CDR3 DNA reads as TGTGCCAGCTCACCCTCCGGGACAGGGGTTGGCTCACCCCTCCACTTT. It is translated as CASSPSGTGVGSPLHF.

V is TRBV7-2 and J is TRBJ1-2; D may be TRBD1 (6 bases). The CDR3 spans 13 residues. Trimming removed 5 bases at V and 8 bases at J, with 15 bases between. The V gene's germline CDR1 is SGHTA and CDR2 FQGNSA. The CDR3: CASSETGFRGYTF. CDR3 DNA sequence: TGTGCCAGCAGCGAAACAGGGTTCCGCGGCTACACCTTC. Filled out from reference TRBV7-2 and TRBJ1-2, the complete variable domain reads GAGVSQSPSNKVTEKGKDVELRCDPISGHTALYWYRQSLGQGLEFLIYFQGNSAPDKSGLPSDRFSAERTGGSVSTLTIQRTQQEDSAVYLCASSETGFRGYTFGSGTRLTVV.

Only a few counts were recorded for this clone. The chain combines TRBV7-2 with TRBJ2-2, with 7 positions matching TRBD2. Trimming at V came to 0 bases and at J to 4 bases, leaving 5 bases not matched to a gene. This CDR3 is 16 amino acids long. The germline gives CDR1 SGHTA, CDR2 FQGNSA. The CDR3, as DNA: TGTGCCAGCAGCTTAGCGGGAGGGTGGTCCACCGGGGAGCTGTTTTTT. This translates into CASSLAGGWSTGELFF.

The chain couples TRBV29-1 to TRBJ1-2, with 7 nucleotides matching TRBD1. This CDR3 has 12 amino acids. In germline, CDR1 is SQVTM, CDR2 ANQGSEA. In DNA form, the CDR3 reads TGCACCTTATTCGAGGGGGCAGGGGGCTACACCTTC. It specifies CTLFEGAGGYTF.

The rearrangement uses TRBV11-3 and TRBJ2-1; 12 bases fit TRBD2. The CDR3 loop spans 16 amino acids. Germline V gene data show CDR1 as SGHNT and CDR2 as YENEEA. Germline trimming cut 5 bases from V and 5 bases from J; bases unmatched to any gene: 7. CDR3 bases: TGTGCCAGCAGCAAGGGGACTAGCGGGTGGGACAATGAGCAGTTCTTC. Protein sequence: CASSKGTSGWDNEQFF.

The V gene is TRBV6-5, the J gene TRBJ2-2, with TRBD2 identical over 7 bases. The CDR3 has 14 residues. Germline-derived CDR1 and CDR2 are MNHEY and SVGAGI. J lost 0 bases, V lost 7 bases, and 2 bases had no gene match. CDR3 in amino acids: CASTGTTNTGELFF. The CDR3 nucleotides are TGTGCCAGCACCGGGACTACGAACACCGGGGAGCTGTTTTTT.

This clone was counted a single time. The V gene is TRBV5-1, the J gene TRBJ2-1; D unclear. The CDR3 is made up of 13 amino acids. The germline V and J ends were trimmed by 0 bases and 4 bases, with 5 bases remaining between them. CDR1 is SGHRS and CDR2 is YFSETQ in the germline V gene. The CDR3 region is CASSLVLYNEQFF. The DNA of the CDR3 is TGCGCCAGCAGCTTGGTCTTATACAATGAGCAGTTCTTC.

The CDR3 nucleotides are TGTGCCAGTAGACCGGGGACATTACCCTACAATGAGCAGTTCTTC. Its translation is CASRPGTLPYNEQFF. V and J are TRBV19 and TRBJ2-1; weak D call: TRBD1 (6 bases). The germline gives CDR1 LNHDA, CDR2 SQIVND (reference sequence). Trimming took off 6 bases at V and 2 bases at J, with 14 bases between the two ends. The CDR3 consists of 15 residues.

This clone was found once. As DNA, the CDR3 is TGTGCCAGCAGCCAAGATCGGGGTAACACTGAAGCTTTCTTT. It encodes CASSQDRGNTEAFF. This chain links TRBV3-1 (or the pseudogene TRBV3-2) with TRBJ1-1; D uncertain. This CDR3 is built from 14 residues. V gave up 0 bases and J gave up 2 bases, with 7 bases separating them. Germline V gene lookup returns CDR1 LGHDT and CDR2 YNNKEL (reference sequence).

The chain employs TRBV5-6 and TRBJ1-2; perhaps TRBD1 as D (6 bases). The V gene's germline CDR1 is SGHDT and CDR2 YYEEEE. V was clipped by 3 bases and J by 0 bases, with 15 bases between them. The CDR3 runs to 16 residues. The CDR3 sequence: CASSWTPQGSNYGYTF. The CDR3 nucleotides read TGTGCCAGCAGCTGGACCCCACAGGGATCTAACTATGGCTACACCTTC.

V is TRBV29-1 and J is TRBJ1-1; 7 nucleotides match TRBD1. The germline V gene has CDR1 SQVTM and CDR2 ANQGSEA. CDR3 length: 13 residues. V shed 4 bases and J 0 bases; nucleotides not matched to a gene: 2. CDR3 sequence (DNA): TGCAGCGTTGGCAGGGGGTTGAACACTGAAGCTTTCTTT. This translates into CSVGRGLNTEAFF.

The chain carries TRBV5-1 and TRBJ2-6, with a weak D call TRBD2 (5 bases). Trimming cost V 4 bases and J 2 bases, with 13 bases left between them. CDR1 and CDR2 from the germline V gene are SGHRS and YFSETQ. The CDR3 loop spans 16 amino acids. The CDR3, as DNA: TGCGCCAGCAGCCCCCTCGGGGTAACTGGGGCCAACGTCCTGACTTTC. Protein product: CASSPLGVTGANVLTF.

The V gene is TRBV10-1, the J gene TRBJ1-1, with 7 positions matching TRBD1. There are 17 residues in the CDR3. The trim removed 0 bases at V and 0 bases at J, leaving 7 bases unmatched. The germline gives CDR1 WNHNN, CDR2 SYGVQD (reference sequence). CDR3: CASSESGTVRMNTEAFF. The CDR3 DNA is TGCGCCAGCAGTGAGTCGGGGACAGTGCGGATGAACACTGAAGCTTTCTTT.

This clone appeared a few times. V gene TRBV11-3 combines with J gene TRBJ2-1; D unresolved. There are 14 residues in the CDR3. Trimming removed 5 bases from V and 1 base from J, with 9 bases in between. Looked up from germline, CDR1 is SGHNT and CDR2 is YENEEA. The CDR3 bases are TGTGCCAGCAGCGCCGCGATATCCTACAATGAGCAGTTCTTC. Its protein is CASSAAISYNEQFF.

CDR3 loop: CASSSTGTPIAGELFF. The CDR3 region has the DNA TGTGCCAGCAGCTCAACCGGGACTCCAATCGCCGGGGAGCTGTTTTTT. The gene calls are TRBV7-2 and TRBJ2-2; a possible D gene is TRBD2 (6 bases). CDR3 length: 16 residues. Trimming pared 4 bases from V and 6 bases from J, leaving 18 bases between. Germline CDR1 is SGHTA and CDR2 is FQGNSA.

This clone has a handful of counts. V and J are TRBV21-1 and TRBJ2-7; the table's TRBD1 call for D was not verified on the DNA. TRBV21-1 is tagged as a pseudogene. This CDR3 is built from 15 residues. CDR3 amino acids: CASSLPGTPSYEQYF. The CDR3 DNA follows: TGTGCCAGCAGCCTCCCCGGGACACCCTCCTACGAGCAGTACTTC.

The rearrangement joins TRBV5-6 to TRBJ2-3, with D perhaps TRBD2 (5 bases). Germline values: CDR1 SGHDT, CDR2 YYEEEE. The CDR3 has 13 amino acids. Trimming took 1 base from V and 3 from J, leaving 6 bases between them. The CDR3 nucleotides are TGTGCCAGCAGCTTGACGGGGACAGATACGCAGTATTTT. It translates to CASSLTGTDTQYF.

This clone was observed a few times. This chain uses TRBV10-3 with TRBJ1-5; 7 bases line up with TRBD1. With 0 bases clipped from V and 6 bases from J, the junction kept 5 bases outside the gene matches. The germline V gene has CDR1 ENHRY and CDR2 SYGVKD. The CDR3 is made up of 15 amino acids. CDR3: CAISESRTGGQPQHF. CDR3 coding DNA: TGTGCCATCAGTGAGTCAAGGACAGGCGGTCAGCCCCAGCATTTT.

The CDR3 nucleotides are TGTGCCAGCAGCGAGTGGACAGCACAGTACTTC. Amino acid sequence: CASSEWTAQYF. The rearrangement uses TRBV7-9 and TRBJ2-7; D possibly corresponds to TRBD1 (6 bases). Germline V gene lookup returns CDR1 SEHNR and CDR2 FQNEAQ (reference sequence). Trimming took off 5 bases at V and 10 bases at J, with 12 bases between the two ends. The CDR3 loop spans 11 amino acids.

The chain combines TRBV19 with TRBJ2-7; D remains unclear. Germline V gene sequence: CDR1 LNHDA, CDR2 SQIVND (reference sequence). CDR3 length equals 15 residues. V lost 1 base and J 1 base, leaving 11 bases between the germline ends. CDR3 loop: CASSIVILLSYEQYF. Written as DNA, the CDR3 is TGTGCCAGTAGTATAGTTATACTGTTATCCTACGAGCAGTACTTC.

This clone was seen a single time. The chain joins TRBV19 to TRBJ1-2, with 8 bases fitting TRBD1. The CDR3 has 15 residues. Germline V lookup: CDR1 LNHDA, CDR2 SQIVND (reference sequence). J gave up 3 bases and V 0 bases, and 3 bases lay outside the gene matches. CDR3: CASSIDGQGYYGYTF. DNA for the CDR3: TGTGCCAGTAGTATAGACGGACAGGGCTACTATGGCTACACCTTC.

The chain links TRBV19 to TRBJ2-2; 10 bases fit TRBD1. Looked up from germline, CDR1 is LNHDA and CDR2 is SQIVND (reference sequence). V trimming: 6 bases; J trimming: 5 bases; junction bases outside the gene matches: 6. The length of the CDR3 is 15 residues. The CDR3 sequence is CASRKTGGRTGELFF. CDR3 nucleotides: TGTGCCAGTAGAAAGACAGGGGGCCGGACCGGGGAGCTGTTTTTT.

J is TRBJ1-4 and V is TRBV30; maybe TRBD1 (6 bases). The CDR3 consists of 15 residues. Germline V gene lookup returns CDR1 GTSNPN and CDR2 SVGIG (reference sequence). Trimming stripped 7 bases from V and 3 bases from J, with 18 bases between. The CDR3 DNA is TGTGCCTCCAACCTTCAGGGGCAGGCTAATGAAAAACTGTTTTTT. The encoded protein is CASNLQGQANEKLFF.

This clone occurred a few times. The chain combines TRBV7-6 with TRBJ2-3; tentatively, D is TRBD2 (7 bases). CDR1 and CDR2 (germline): SGHVS, FNYEAQ. The CDR3 sequence is 17 residues long. V lost 5 bases to trimming and J lost 1 base, with 19 bases between them. The CDR3 coding sequence is TGTGCCAGCAGCCCCCGAGGGGGGGAGATCGGCACAGATACGCAGTATTTT. The encoded protein is CASSPRGGEIGTDTQYF.

The rearrangement uses TRBV5-6 and TRBJ2-7, with 13 bases identical to TRBD2. Germline CDR1 and CDR2: SGHDT and YYEEEE. The CDR3 is made up of 16 amino acids. V shed 2 bases and J 5 bases; nucleotides not matched to a gene: 7. The CDR3 is CASSFIGTSGINEQYF. CDR3 in DNA: TGTGCCAGCAGCTTCATTGGGACTAGCGGGATCAACGAGCAGTACTTC.

J is TRBJ2-1 and V is TRBV24-1, with 10 positions matching TRBD2. Looked up from germline, CDR1 is KGHDR and CDR2 is SFDVKD. Trimming at V came to 8 bases and at J to 4 bases, leaving 10 bases not matched to a gene. This CDR3 has 16 amino acids. CDR3 in DNA: TGTGCCACCATGGCCCAGCGGGGGGGCGTGTACAATGAGCAGTTCTTC. Protein sequence: CATMAQRGGVYNEQFF.

This clone was recorded only once. The rearrangement uses TRBV3-1 (or the pseudogene TRBV3-2) and TRBJ2-5; a possible D gene is TRBD2 (5 bases). Trimming left V 0 bases short and J 2 bases short, with 19 bases between. The CDR3 totals 18 residues. Germline-derived CDR1 and CDR2 are LGHDT and YNNKEL (reference sequence). The CDR3, as DNA: TGTGCCAGCAGCCAAGATCCTAGTTCGGCGGGCCTACAAGAGACCCAGTACTTC. Its protein product is CASSQDPSSAGLQETQYF.